This T cell receptor (beta chain) was found in a study of blood T cell repertoires in COVID-19. Study details: T cells, B-cell-depleted T cells, or PBMCs supplied cDNA or gDNA.

Clones were sequenced by immunoSEQ multiplex PCR, and TCRdb holds only the in-frame ones, with some missing. The top ten hold 2% to 2.5% of the sample, which has under 300,000 clones, approximately 90% seen once. The CDR3 runs 15 residues. V gave up 0 bases and J gave up 0 bases, with 9 bases separating them. The germline V gene has CDR1 SGDLS and CDR2 YYNGEE. This receptor was taken from a woman in her thirties or forties who had recovered from COVID-19. J is TRBJ1-1 and V is TRBV9, with D possibly being TRBD1 (5 bases). Sequenced material: peripheral blood. The CDR3, as DNA: TGTGCCAGCAGCGTAGGCGGGACGGTGAACACTGAAGCTTTCTTT. Translated: CASSVGGTVNTEAFF.